This T cell receptor beta chain originates from a study of T cell responses to AZD1222 COVID-19 vaccine. General study points: Repertoires were obtained only post-peak T cell response. Among spike-specific TCRs, nearly half reportedly target unmutated variant regions. In a largely white British group with more females than males, clonal diversity was possibly underestimated. Just a handful of people given AZD1222 tested seropositive at baseline.

Germline CDR1 is LNHDA and CDR2 is SQIVND (reference sequence). The CDR3 has 14 residues. V was pared by 8 bases and J by 5 bases, with 13 bases between. Concerning this clone itself: Antigen specificity is unknown.

Libraries were prepared by immunoSEQ multiplex PCR; TCRdb keeps only in-frame clonotypes and omits some of them. Altogether around 160,000 clones are present, around four fifths being singletons, with the ten largest covering about 4%. Sequences were derived from peripheral blood, sampled on day 0 of MenACWY control vaccination. The chain joins TRBV19 to TRBJ1-6, with D uncertain. The TCR was taken from an adult in good health. The chain's CDR3 is CASALGGNNSPLHF. The CDR3 coding sequence is TGTGCCAGTGCCCTCGGAGGGAATAATTCACCCCTCCACTTT. Variable domain in full (rest from reference TRBV19 and TRBJ1-6): DGGITQSPKYLFRKEGQNVTLSCEQNLNHDAMYWYRQDPGQGLRLIYYSQIVNDFQKGDIAEGYSVSREKKESFPLTVTSAQKNPTAFYLCASALGGNNSPLHFGNGTRLTVT.